The clone carrying this T cell receptor (beta chain) was observed once. This sample was taken from a study of OX40 agonist ivuxolimab in advanced cancers. CDR1 and CDR2 from the germline V gene are SGHRS and YFSETQ. V was pared by 0 bases and J by 3 bases, with 7 bases between. This CDR3 contains 14 residues. Libraries were prepared by immunoSEQ multiplex PCR; TCRdb keeps only in-frame clonotypes and omits some of them. The sample lists roughly 100,000 clones, around 89% seen once, with about 7.7% in the top ten. The chain recombines TRBV5-1 with TRBJ2-4; D gene uncertain. The input for sequencing was CD4+ or CD8+ T cells sorted from blood, taken in a trial of the OX40 agonist ivuxolimab. This receptor was identified in an adult with an advanced solid tumor such as melanoma, head and neck, liver or kidney cancer. The CDR3 region is CASSLGEYKNIQYF. The CDR3 nucleotides are TGCGCCAGCAGCTTGGGAGAGTACAAAAACATTCAGTACTTC.